The entry below gives a single T cell receptor beta chain sequence along with its context. Its target is not known. The sample is drawn from a study of CXCR3-negative and CXCR3-positive naive CD8 T cells. TRB cDNA libraries were made by UMI-labeled 5' RACE. TCRdb reprocessed the 5' RACE reads, keeping one entry per CDR3 protein, no DNA. The clone table shows 130,000 or so distinct CDR3 sequences, with the ten largest holding under 0.5%. Study-level points and caveats: Naive CXCR3-positive cells had TRB CDR3s more hydrophobic than those of CXCR3-negative naive cells.

This TCR derives from a human donor in good health. Some clones in this sample may be carry-over from other donors' samples. Specimen: naive CXCR3- CD8+ T cells from blood. Noted subset: CD45RO-CCR7+CD27+CD95- naive CD8+ T cells lacking CXCR3 (TNR3-).

CDR3 protein: CASRASSTYEQYF. The rearrangement links TRBV5-1 to TRBJ2-7. The germline V gene has CDR1 SGHRS and CDR2 YFSETQ. This CDR3 has 13 amino acids.